These 32 T cell receptor beta chains originate from one sample sequenced in a study of multiple sclerosis patients with progressive multifocal leukoencephalopathy. Time point of the sample: time of PML onset. The repertoire was sequenced with immunoSEQ multiplex PCR; TCRdb's copy has only in-frame clones and lacks some. Of more than 30,000 clones in the sample, about nine tenths were seen once. The sequences come from PBMCs, collected from a patient treated with natalizumab. Receptors were obtained from a woman aged 40 to 49 with progressive multifocal leukoencephalopathy.

The DNA for the CDR3 is TGTGCCCACCAGACAGGCTACGTTCCTGGGGCCAACGTCCTGACTTTC. It specifies CAHQTGYVPGANVLTF. J is TRBJ2-6 and V is TRBV30; TRBD1 is a possible D gene (6 bases). The V gene lost 8 bases and the J gene lost 2 bases, with 19 bases spanning the gap. CDR1 and CDR2 from the germline V gene are GTSNPN and SVGIG (reference sequence). CDR3 size: 16 residues.

The rearrangement joins TRBV4-1 to TRBJ2-7; perhaps TRBD2 as D (6 bases). Trimming took off 1 base at V and 5 bases at J, with 12 bases between the two ends. CDR3 length: 14 amino acids. Germline V gene sequence: CDR1 MGHRA, CDR2 YSYEKL. The CDR3 region is CASSQVAGPDEQYF. The DNA of the CDR3 is TGCGCCAGCAGCCAAGTGGCGGGGCCCGACGAGCAGTACTTC.

A single count supports this clone. The chain uses TRBV5-6 and TRBJ2-1; D is perhaps TRBD2 (6 bases). CDR1 and CDR2 from the germline V gene are SGHDT and YYEEEE. V was trimmed by 6 bases and J by 7 bases, leaving 17 bases between them. This CDR3 contains 14 residues. CDR3 in DNA: TGTGCCAGCACCACTCGGGGGTTCGGGAATGAGCAGTTCTTC. Its translation: CASTTRGFGNEQFF.

This chain links TRBV9 with TRBJ2-7, with 8 bases identical to TRBD1. Germline V gene lookup returns CDR1 SGDLS and CDR2 YYNGEE. With V trimmed by 3 bases and J by 4 bases, 6 bases remained unmatched. The length of the CDR3 is 14 residues. CDR3 nucleotides: TGTGCCAGCAGCGGGGGGGACAGGAAGTACGAGCAGTACTTC. Translating it yields CASSGGDRKYEQYF.

The chain uses TRBV7-9 and TRBJ2-5, with 9 bases that match TRBD1. Germline lookup yields CDR1 SEHNR and CDR2 FQNEAQ (reference sequence). Trimming cost V 5 bases and J 5 bases; bases outside gene matches: 6. The CDR3 is 14 amino acids. The CDR3 bases are TGTGCCAGCAGCCCTGGACAGGGGTTGGAGACCCAGTACTTC. This codes for CASSPGQGLETQYF.

Turning to this clone: At one end, the junction sequence differs from germline, possibly due to a read error. This sequence joins TRBV6-5 and TRBJ2-1, with 12 bases that match TRBD2. Germline V gives CDR1 MNHEY, CDR2 SVGAGI. This CDR3 contains 13 residues. As DNA, the CDR3 is TGTGCCAGCAGCTCGACTAGCGGGAGAGTTAGTATCTTC. As protein: CASSSTSGRVSIF.

The gene calls are TRBV19 and TRBJ2-3, with D maybe TRBD1 (6 bases). V lost 3 bases to trimming and J lost 2 bases, with 9 bases between them. The CDR3 runs 14 residues. Looked up from germline, CDR1 is LNHDA and CDR2 is SQIVND (reference sequence). CDR3 DNA sequence: TGTGCCAGTAGTATGCCGGGACACACAGATACGCAGTATTTT. Protein product: CASSMPGHTDTQYF.

The chain links TRBV30 to TRBJ1-1, with D hard to call. The CDR3 is 11 amino acids. V was trimmed by 2 bases and J by 5 bases, leaving 6 bases between them. Germline CDR1 and CDR2: GTSNPN and SVGIG (reference sequence). The CDR3 is CAWSTTTEAFF. CDR3 nucleotides: TGTGCCTGGAGTACCACTACTGAAGCTTTCTTT.

This sequence joins TRBV6-5 and TRBJ2-1; D might be TRBD2 (6 bases). This CDR3 is built from 14 residues. The V gene's germline CDR1 is MNHEY and CDR2 SVGAGI. V lost 4 bases and J lost 6, with 13 bases in between. The CDR3 nucleotides are TGTGCCAGCAGTTGGGGGGAACGTTCCAATGAGCAGTTCTTC. Its protein is CASSWGERSNEQFF.

This chain uses TRBV20-1 with TRBJ2-7, with unresolved D. The CDR3 consists of 11 residues. Trimming removed 8 bases at V and 5 bases at J, with 13 bases between. Germline V gene sequence: CDR1 DFQATT, CDR2 SNEGSKA (reference sequence). This CDR3 reads CSPTQTHEQYF. The CDR3 DNA reads TGCAGTCCCACTCAAACCCACGAGCAGTACTTC.

A few counts support this clone. The rearrangement links TRBV18 to TRBJ1-3; no clear D gene. V was pared by 6 bases and J by 6 bases, with 12 bases between. There are 13 residues in the CDR3. Germline V lookup: CDR1 KGHSH, CDR2 LQKENI. This CDR3 is CASSEGIPNTIYF. The CDR3 coding sequence is TGTGCCAGCTCCGAAGGAATTCCAAACACCATATATTTT.

The rearrangement links TRBV7-2 to TRBJ2-1; the match to TRBD2 covers 12 bases. V shed 4 bases, J shed 8 bases, and the junction held 9 bases outside the gene matches. CDR3 size: 16 residues. The germline gives CDR1 SGHTA, CDR2 FQGNSA. Here the CDR3 reads CASSWSSGGAVYEQFF. CDR3 DNA sequence: TGTGCCAGCAGCTGGTCTAGCGGGGGGGCCGTCTATGAGCAGTTCTTC.

There are a few counts of this clone. The chain uses TRBV19 and TRBJ1-2; 8 bases map to TRBD1. The V segment lost 3 bases and the J segment 7 bases; nucleotides outside the gene matches: 10. CDR1 and CDR2 from the germline V gene are LNHDA and SQIVND (reference sequence). This CDR3 contains 15 residues. The CDR3 DNA follows: TGTGCCAGTAGTATCGGACAGGGATGGACCCGTGGCTACACCTTC. This encodes CASSIGQGWTRGYTF.

This clone was recorded only once. The chain carries TRBV29-1 and TRBJ1-2, with 8 bases identical to TRBD1. The CDR3 has 13 residues. V dropped 3 bases and J dropped 6; count of bases not matched to a gene: 6. Germline lookup yields CDR1 SQVTM and CDR2 ANQGSEA. CDR3 region: CSVDRDRGDGYTF. CDR3 coding DNA: TGCAGCGTTGATCGCGACAGGGGTGATGGCTACACCTTC.

This sequence joins TRBV28 and TRBJ2-7; TRBD2 matches 8 bases. The V segment lost 2 bases and the J segment 7 bases; nucleotides outside the gene matches: 7. There are 14 residues in the CDR3. The germline gives CDR1 MDHEN, CDR2 SYDVKM. CDR3 in amino acids: CASSLRAGGREQYF. DNA for the CDR3: TGTGCCAGCAGTTTACGCGCGGGGGGTCGAGAGCAGTACTTC.

The chain joins TRBV7-9 to TRBJ2-3; D is undetermined. Trimming removed 5 bases from V and 2 bases from J, with 11 bases in between. Germline assignment: CDR1 SEHNR and CDR2 FQNEAQ (reference sequence). The CDR3 runs to 14 residues. This CDR3 reads CASSPSGPTDTQYF. The CDR3 DNA is TGTGCCAGCAGCCCCTCTGGACCCACAGATACGCAGTATTTT.

The V call is TRBV19, the J call TRBJ2-6; D gene ambiguous. The V gene lost 5 bases and the J gene lost 4 bases, with 15 bases spanning the gap. The germline V gene encodes CDR1 LNHDA and CDR2 SQIVND (reference sequence). The CDR3 runs to 16 residues. The CDR3 nucleotides read TGTGCCAGTAGTGACGGACGCCTGATCGGGGCCAACGTCCTGACTTTC. This encodes CASSDGRLIGANVLTF.

The chain recombines TRBV5-6 with TRBJ2-2; 8 nucleotides align to TRBD1. After removal of 2 bases from V and 3 bases from J, the junction contained 3 bases not matched to a gene. Germline V gene sequence: CDR1 SGHDT, CDR2 YYEEEE. The CDR3 runs to 15 residues. This chain's CDR3 is CASSLGQGDTGELFF. The CDR3 DNA follows: TGTGCCAGCAGCTTAGGACAGGGAGACACCGGGGAGCTGTTTTTT.

The chain has TRBV14 and TRBJ2-6; D is unresolved. Germline assignment: CDR1 SGHDN and CDR2 FVKESK. CDR3 length: 13 amino acids. V lost 6 bases to trimming and J lost 2 bases, with 5 bases between them. CDR3 in DNA: TGTGCCAGCAGATTACCTGGGGCCAACGTCCTGACTTTC. As protein: CASRLPGANVLTF.

The CDR3 protein is CASKEGGGETQYF. The CDR3 coding sequence is TGTGCCAGCAAGGAAGGGGGTGGAGAGACCCAGTACTTC. V is TRBV2 and J is TRBJ2-5; possible D gene TRBD1, 6 bases. The CDR3 loop spans 13 amino acids. Germline V gene data show CDR1 as SNHLY and CDR2 as FYNNEI. The V gene lost 7 bases and the J gene lost 4 bases, with 13 bases spanning the gap.

The rearrangement uses TRBV10-3 and TRBJ2-3; D is ambiguous. V was pared by 6 bases and J by 4 bases, with 8 bases between. The CDR3 has 12 residues. Germline V gene data show CDR1 as ENHRY and CDR2 as SYGVKD. The CDR3 nucleotides are TGTGCCATCAGCTTCACCCCAGATACGCAGTATTTT. Translating it yields CAISFTPDTQYF.

The gene calls are TRBV11-1 and TRBJ1-4, with 9 bases aligning to TRBD1. The V gene's germline CDR1 is SGHAT and CDR2 FQDESV (reference sequence). Trimming took 5 bases from V and 7 from J; bases not matched to a gene: 5. The CDR3 contains 14 residues. CDR3 sequence reads: CASSKQGAGEKLFF. The DNA for the CDR3 is TGTGCCAGCAGCAAACAGGGGGCTGGTGAAAAACTGTTTTTT.

This clone came up a few times. This chain joins TRBV4-3 and TRBJ2-7, with D tentatively TRBD1 (6 bases). Germline V gene sequence: CDR1 LGHNA, CDR2 YSLEER. Trimming took 0 bases from V and 6 from J, leaving 18 bases between them. The CDR3 spans 16 residues. In nucleotides, the CDR3 is TGCGCCAGCAGCCAAGATTCGGACAGTGTTCCTGCCGAGCAGTACTTC. Its protein is CASSQDSDSVPAEQYF.

This clone is deemed medium-sized. Within the sample, other DNA sequences also encode this same CDR3. The V call is TRBV5-8, the J call TRBJ2-2; D is possibly TRBD1 (5 bases). Trimming shortened V by 2 bases and J by 1 base, and 6 bases separated the two germline ends. Germline-derived CDR1 and CDR2 are SGHTS and YDEGEE. The CDR3 spans 14 residues. Here the CDR3 DNA reads TGTGCCAGCAGCTTAGGACAGAACACCGGGGAGCTGTTTTTT. Translation gives CASSLGQNTGELFF.

In DNA form, the CDR3 reads TGTGCCAGCAGCCAAACAGGGGTTGGAGAGCAGTACTTC. As protein: CASSQTGVGEQYF. This chain links TRBV11-2 with TRBJ2-7; 7 bases are shared with TRBD1. This CDR3 comprises 13 residues. Germline-derived CDR1 and CDR2 are SGHAT and FQNNGV. Trimming cost V 5 bases and J 7 bases; bases outside gene matches: 8.

This chain uses TRBV11-2 with TRBJ1-4; no clear D gene. Trimming left V 4 bases short and J 2 bases short, with 8 bases between. Germline CDR1 and CDR2: SGHAT and FQNNGV. This CDR3 contains 14 residues. CDR3 DNA: TGTGCCAGCAGCTCCGGGAATACTAATGAAAAACTGTTTTTT. Its protein product is CASSSGNTNEKLFF.

The V and J genes are TRBV4-1 and TRBJ2-7, with D unclear. CDR3 length equals 15 residues. V was trimmed by 1 base and J by 3 bases, leaving 13 bases between them. Germline loops: CDR1 MGHRA, CDR2 YSYEKL. The CDR3 DNA reads TGCGCCAGCAGCCAAGTTTCAGACGGCTACTACGAGCAGTACTTC. This sequence encodes CASSQVSDGYYEQYF.

The chain links TRBV7-2 to TRBJ2-3; D perhaps matches TRBD2 (6 bases). Germline CDR1 is SGHTA and CDR2 is FQGNSA. V was shortened by 5 bases and J by 4 bases, with 16 bases between the two germline ends. This CDR3 has 15 amino acids. CDR3: CASSRSGVPADTQYF. CDR3 bases: TGTGCCAGCAGCCGATCGGGGGTCCCGGCAGATACGCAGTATTTT.

This sequence joins TRBV4-1 and TRBJ1-5; 7 positions match TRBD1. Looked up from germline, CDR1 is MGHRA and CDR2 is YSYEKL. J gave up 3 bases and V 0 bases, and 5 bases lay outside the gene matches. The CDR3 is 16 residues long. Here the CDR3 DNA reads TGCGCCAGCAGCCAAGATCTAGGGGGCGACAATCAGCCCCAGCATTTT. Amino acid sequence: CASSQDLGGDNQPQHF.

A remark on this clone: Sequence at one end of the junction differs from germline and may be a read error. The V gene is TRBV19, the J gene TRBJ2-7, with a possible D match to TRBD2 (8 bases). The germline CDR1 and CDR2 sequences are LNHDA and SQIVND (reference sequence). This CDR3 comprises 13 residues. The CDR3 is CASRIAGQSEQYF. CDR3 nucleotides: TGTGCCAGTCGTATAGCGGGACAGTCCGAGCAGTACTTC.

The rearrangement joins TRBV5-8 to TRBJ2-2, with 7 bases fitting TRBD2. In germline, CDR1 is SGHTS, CDR2 YDEGEE. The CDR3 is 15 residues long. Trimming cost V 0 bases and J 5 bases; bases outside gene matches: 4. CDR3: CASSLVLGGTGELFF. For the CDR3, the DNA is TGTGCCAGCAGCTTGGTCCTCGGGGGGACCGGGGAGCTGTTTTTT.

The chain links TRBV9 to TRBJ1-1; no reliable D call. Trimming shortened V by 4 bases and J by 3 bases, and 13 bases separated the two germline ends. This CDR3 is 14 amino acids long. Germline values: CDR1 SGDLS, CDR2 YYNGEE. CDR3 nucleotide sequence: TGTGCCAGCAGCCCCCAATCCGGCTACACTGAAGCTTTCTTT. Encoded protein: CASSPQSGYTEAFF.